This T cell receptor beta chain stems from a study of shared clonotypes between healthy human individuals. Assay used: immunoSEQ multiplex PCR; TCRdb lists only in-frame clones, some missing. The sample carries fewer than 3 million clones, around 92% recorded once. V lost 1 base to trimming and J lost 3 bases, with 18 bases between them. Germline V gene sequence: CDR1 SGHRS, CDR2 YFSETQ. CDR3 size: 17 residues. The chain joins TRBV5-1 to TRBJ2-3; a possible D gene is TRBD2 (5 bases). This clonotype originated in a man younger than 30 in good health. Some clones in this sample may be carry-over from other donors' samples. Sample: naive CD4+ T cells from PBMCs. Subset described: CD45RA+ positively selected. The CDR3: CASSLYVSGSGTDTQYF. In DNA, the CDR3 is TGCGCCAGCAGCTTGTACGTATCGGGGTCGGGAACAGATACGCAGTATTTT.